This record concerns one T cell receptor beta chain sequence. The entry originates in a study of technical replicates of blood from a handful of donors. The repertoire was sequenced with immunoSEQ multiplex PCR; TCRdb's copy has only in-frame clones and lacks some. The sample has tens of thousands of clones, less than 95% seen once; the top ten hold approximately 0.3%. This CDR3 has 16 residues. Unmatched junction bases numbered 9, after V lost 4 bases and J lost 4 bases. Germline V gives CDR1 SGHDT, CDR2 YYEEEE. The source material was T cells isolated from PBMCs. The chain couples TRBV5-6 to TRBJ2-4; the match to TRBD2 covers 9 bases. The receptor's source is a human donor in good health. The CDR3 here is CASSPLAGGPKNIQYF. The CDR3 bases are TGTGCCAGCAGCCCCCTTGCGGGGGGGCCAAAAAACATTCAGTACTTC.